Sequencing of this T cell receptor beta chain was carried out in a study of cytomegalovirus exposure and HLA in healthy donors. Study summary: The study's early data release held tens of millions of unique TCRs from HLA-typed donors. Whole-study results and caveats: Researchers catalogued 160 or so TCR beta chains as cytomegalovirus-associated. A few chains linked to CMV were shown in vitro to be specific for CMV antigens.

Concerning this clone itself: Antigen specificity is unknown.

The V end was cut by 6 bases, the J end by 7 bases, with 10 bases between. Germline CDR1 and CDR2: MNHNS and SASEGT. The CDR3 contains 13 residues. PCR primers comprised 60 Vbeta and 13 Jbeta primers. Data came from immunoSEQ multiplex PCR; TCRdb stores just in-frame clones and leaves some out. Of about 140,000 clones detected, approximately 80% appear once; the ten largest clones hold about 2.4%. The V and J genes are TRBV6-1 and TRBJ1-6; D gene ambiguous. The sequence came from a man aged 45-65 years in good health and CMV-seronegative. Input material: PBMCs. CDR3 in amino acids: CASRPPRNSPLHF. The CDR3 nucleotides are TGTGCCAGCAGACCTCCGCGGAATTCACCCCTCCACTTT.